The 22 T cell receptor beta chains presented below share a single source sample, sequenced in a study of PD-1 blockade in classical Hodgkin lymphoma. Every patient was affected by relapse after autologous stem cell transplantation, while exposure to brentuximab vedotin was not uniform. The table came from immunoSEQ multiplex PCR; TCRdb's copy has only in-frame clones and leaves some out. The data show about 13,000 clones, 80% seen once. The input for sequencing was peripheral blood mononuclear cells (PBMCs), taken at baseline. The receptors derive from a human donor with classical Hodgkin lymphoma.

The chain combines TRBV28 with TRBJ1-2; D is possibly TRBD1 (5 bases). V was clipped by 5 bases and J by 2 bases, with 12 bases between them. CDR1 MDHEN and CDR2 SYDVKM come from the germline V gene. The CDR3 spans 14 residues. The CDR3 region is CASSEGRKNYGYTF. The CDR3 coding sequence is TGTGCCAGCAGTGAGGGACGGAAAAACTATGGCTACACCTTC.

The chain has TRBV9 and TRBJ2-1; TRBD2 aligns across 11 bases. V was clipped by 3 bases and J by 4 bases; unmatched bases: 3. The CDR3 is made up of 15 amino acids. Germline V gene data show CDR1 as SGDLS and CDR2 as YYNGEE. Written as DNA, the CDR3 is TGTGCCAGCAGCGCGGGACTAGCGGTTTACAATGAGCAGTTCTTC. It encodes CASSAGLAVYNEQFF.

The V and J genes are TRBV7-9 and TRBJ2-7; D not certain. Germline V lookup: CDR1 SEHNR, CDR2 FQNEAQ (reference sequence). V was trimmed by 4 bases and J by 4 bases, leaving 11 bases between them. The CDR3 runs to 13 residues. CDR3 coding DNA: TGTGCCAGCAGCTCCCCGCAGGCATACGAGCAGTACTTC. Translated, it gives CASSSPQAYEQYF.

The chain recombines TRBV7-2 with TRBJ1-2; D might be TRBD1 (5 bases). Between the trimmed V and J ends, which lost 2 bases and 7 bases, there was a span of 23 bases. CDR3 length: 17 residues. In germline, CDR1 is SGHTA, CDR2 FQGNSA. The CDR3 sequence: CASSLRGSGTTALGYTF. In DNA, the CDR3 is TGTGCCAGCAGCTTAAGGGGTTCGGGGACGACCGCCCTTGGCTACACCTTC.

This chain uses TRBV11-2 with TRBJ1-3; no clear D. This CDR3 is built from 16 residues. The germline CDR1 and CDR2 sequences are SGHAT and FQNNGV. Trimming took off 4 bases at V and 2 bases at J, with 15 bases between the two ends. This CDR3 reads CASSSTHGRTGNTIYF. In DNA, the CDR3 is TGTGCCAGCAGCTCTACCCACGGACGGACTGGAAACACCATATATTTT.

This rearrangement joins TRBV28 to TRBJ2-2; either TRBD1 or TRBD2 may fit D (7 bases each). The V end lost 8 bases, the J end lost 2 bases, and 12 bases lay between the germline ends. CDR3 length: 14 amino acids. Germline V gene lookup returns CDR1 MDHEN and CDR2 SYDVKM. In nucleotides, the CDR3 is TGTGCCAGCGGGGGAGGGGGCAACACCGGGGAGCTGTTTTTT. Its translation: CASGGGGNTGELFF.

The chain has TRBV6-1 and TRBJ1-2; 7 nucleotides match TRBD1. The CDR3 runs to 12 residues. Germline V gene data show CDR1 as MNHNS and CDR2 as SASEGT. Unmatched junction bases numbered 6, after V lost 6 bases and J lost 8 bases. The CDR3 DNA is TGTGCCAGCAGGCGACAGGGAGGGGGCTACACCTTC. Its protein is CASRRQGGGYTF.

This rearrangement joins TRBV30 to TRBJ1-6; TRBD1 might be the D (5 bases). Looked up from germline, CDR1 is GTSNPN and CDR2 is SVGIG (reference sequence). Trimming removed 3 bases at V and 9 bases at J, with 12 bases between. CDR3 length: 13 residues. CDR3 nucleotide sequence: TGTGCCTGGAGAGGCAGGGCAGCTTCACCCCTCCACTTT. Translating it yields CAWRGRAASPLHF.

This clone is large (0.1 to 1%) in the sample. The rearrangement uses TRBV2 and TRBJ1-5; 8 bases map to TRBD1. The J segment lost 6 bases and the V segment lost 7 bases, leaving 5 bases of the junction unmatched. The CDR3 covers 13 residues. Germline loops: CDR1 SNHLY, CDR2 FYNNEI. The CDR3 loop is CASTGGYGQPQHF. The CDR3 nucleotides are TGTGCCAGCACAGGGGGCTACGGTCAGCCCCAGCATTTT.

This clone was counted only a few times. V gene TRBV10-1 combines with J gene TRBJ2-2, with unresolved D. Germline assignment: CDR1 WNHNN and CDR2 SYGVQD (reference sequence). Deletions cut 0 bases from V and 1 base from J, with 6 bases between. CDR3 length: 15 amino acids. The CDR3 reads CASSESYRNTGELFF. CDR3 nucleotides: TGCGCCAGCAGTGAGTCTTACAGGAACACCGGGGAGCTGTTTTTT.

On this clone itself: This sample includes further DNA sequences coding for the same CDR3. The genes are TRBV6-5 and TRBJ2-7; TRBD1 aligns across 8 bases. Germline V gives CDR1 MNHEY, CDR2 SVGAGI. The CDR3 runs 15 residues. The V gene end was trimmed by 5 bases and the J gene end by 7 bases; junction bases not matched to a gene: 13. CDR3 coding DNA: TGTGCCAGCAGTCCGGCCCGGACAGGGCTGAGGGAGCAGTACTTC. It yields the protein CASSPARTGLREQYF.

The rearrangement uses TRBV5-8 and TRBJ2-3; 12 bases line up with TRBD2. Unmatched junction bases numbered 9, after V lost 0 bases and J lost 7 bases. In germline, CDR1 is SGHTS, CDR2 YDEGEE. The CDR3 runs 17 residues. CDR3 nucleotides: TGTGCCAGCAGCTTGGAAAGGACTAGCGGGAATGTTTATACGCAGTATTTT. Its protein is CASSLERTSGNVYTQYF.

V and J are TRBV27 and TRBJ1-2; 8 bases map to TRBD1. The CDR3 is 14 amino acids. CDR1 and CDR2 (germline): MNHEY, SMNVEV (reference sequence). The ends lost 0 bases at V and 7 bases at J; junction bases unmatched: 4. Written as DNA, the CDR3 is TGTGCCAGCAGTTTATCGCCAGGGGGCGGTGGCTACACCTTC. This gives the protein CASSLSPGGGGYTF.

The chain couples TRBV19 to TRBJ1-2; perhaps TRBD1 as D (5 bases). Germline V lookup: CDR1 LNHDA, CDR2 SQIVND (reference sequence). The CDR3 is 15 residues long. Trimming removed 3 bases from V and 4 bases from J, with 15 bases in between. The CDR3 spells CASSIIAGDGYGYTF. Written as DNA, the CDR3 is TGTGCCAGTAGTATCATTGCGGGGGATGGCTATGGCTACACCTTC.

This clone has only a few counts. The V call is TRBV19, the J call TRBJ1-5; D possibly corresponds to TRBD1 (5 bases). V lost 3 bases to trimming and J lost 7 bases, with 10 bases between them. The CDR3 is made up of 13 amino acids. The germline V gene has CDR1 LNHDA and CDR2 SQIVND (reference sequence). CDR3 coding DNA: TGTGCCAGTAGTATTTCAGGGTCCCAGCCCCAGCATTTT. It yields the protein CASSISGSQPQHF.

This sequence joins TRBV10-1 and TRBJ2-7; no reliable D call. Germline V gene lookup returns CDR1 WNHNN and CDR2 SYGVQD (reference sequence). Deletions cut 3 bases from V and 5 bases from J, with 11 bases between. This CDR3 region has 13 residues. The DNA for the CDR3 is TGCGCCAGCAGTGAAGGGCCAGAGGACGAGCAGTACGTC. Translated, it gives CASSEGPEDEQYV.

The chain couples TRBV11-2 to TRBJ2-3; 15 bases agree with TRBD2. The V segment lost 4 bases and the J segment 3 bases; nucleotides outside the gene matches: 11. The CDR3 covers 19 residues. Looked up from germline, CDR1 is SGHAT and CDR2 is FQNNGV. In DNA, the CDR3 is TGTGCCAGCAGCTGGGGACTAGCGGGAGGTGTTGGGTCTACAGATACGCAGTATTTT. This gives the protein CASSWGLAGGVGSTDTQYF.

J is TRBJ1-3 and V is TRBV6-6, with D hard to call. Per germline, CDR1 MNHNY and CDR2 SVGAGI (reference sequence). Trimming removed 6 bases from V and 0 bases from J, with 12 bases in between. CDR3 length equals 15 residues. The CDR3 DNA reads as TGTGCCAGCAGGCCGGGGAAGGGCTCTGGAAACACCATATATTTT. Its translation is CASRPGKGSGNTIYF.

This chain uses TRBV21-1 with TRBJ2-1; the tabulated D call, TRBD1, remains unverified against the DNA. TRBV21-1 constitutes a pseudogene. The CDR3 has 15 residues. For the CDR3, the DNA is TGTGCCAGCAGCAAAGGACAGGACCCCAGCAATGAGCAGTTCTTC. Protein sequence: CASSKGQDPSNEQFF.

The chain has TRBV11-2 and TRBJ2-1; D gene uncertain. V was trimmed by 1 base and J by 7 bases, leaving 2 bases between them. This CDR3 is 11 amino acids long. The V gene's germline CDR1 is SGHAT and CDR2 FQNNGV. CDR3 nucleotides: TGTGCCAGCAGCTTAGCGAATGAGCAGTTCTTC. Residues: CASSLANEQFF.

V is TRBV18 and J is TRBJ2-1, with 8 bases that match TRBD1. Germline lookup yields CDR1 KGHSH and CDR2 LQKENI. The CDR3 is made up of 14 amino acids. The V and J ends lost 3 bases and 7 bases, in that order; junction bases with no gene match: 5. CDR3 residues: CASSPGQGRNEQFF. CDR3 in DNA: TGTGCCAGCTCACCCGGACAGGGTAGGAATGAGCAGTTCTTC.

This clone was detected only once. The rearrangement joins TRBV15 to TRBJ2-5; perhaps D is TRBD1 or TRBD2 (6 bases each). Trimming took 2 bases from V and 4 from J, leaving 26 bases between them. Per germline, CDR1 LNHNV and CDR2 YYDKDF (reference sequence). This CDR3 is 19 amino acids long. The CDR3 loop reads CATSRLAVTRAGVRETQYF. CDR3 bases: TGTGCCACCAGCAGACTGGCCGTGACTAGGGCAGGGGTCCGAGAGACCCAGTACTTC.